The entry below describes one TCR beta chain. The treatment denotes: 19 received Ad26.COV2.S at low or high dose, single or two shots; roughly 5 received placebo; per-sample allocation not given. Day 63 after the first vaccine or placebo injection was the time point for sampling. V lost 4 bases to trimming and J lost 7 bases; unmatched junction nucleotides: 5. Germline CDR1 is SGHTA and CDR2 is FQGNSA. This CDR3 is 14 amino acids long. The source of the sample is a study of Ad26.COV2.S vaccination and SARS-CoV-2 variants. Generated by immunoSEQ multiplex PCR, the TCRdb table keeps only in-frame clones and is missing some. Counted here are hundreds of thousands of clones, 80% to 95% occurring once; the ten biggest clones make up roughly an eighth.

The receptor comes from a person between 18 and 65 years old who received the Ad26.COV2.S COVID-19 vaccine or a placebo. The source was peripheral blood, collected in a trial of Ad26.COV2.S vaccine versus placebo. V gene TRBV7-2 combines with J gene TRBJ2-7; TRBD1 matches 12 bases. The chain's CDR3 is CASSSGQGAREQYF. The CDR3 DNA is TGTGCCAGCAGCTCGGGACAGGGGGCGCGGGAGCAGTACTTC.